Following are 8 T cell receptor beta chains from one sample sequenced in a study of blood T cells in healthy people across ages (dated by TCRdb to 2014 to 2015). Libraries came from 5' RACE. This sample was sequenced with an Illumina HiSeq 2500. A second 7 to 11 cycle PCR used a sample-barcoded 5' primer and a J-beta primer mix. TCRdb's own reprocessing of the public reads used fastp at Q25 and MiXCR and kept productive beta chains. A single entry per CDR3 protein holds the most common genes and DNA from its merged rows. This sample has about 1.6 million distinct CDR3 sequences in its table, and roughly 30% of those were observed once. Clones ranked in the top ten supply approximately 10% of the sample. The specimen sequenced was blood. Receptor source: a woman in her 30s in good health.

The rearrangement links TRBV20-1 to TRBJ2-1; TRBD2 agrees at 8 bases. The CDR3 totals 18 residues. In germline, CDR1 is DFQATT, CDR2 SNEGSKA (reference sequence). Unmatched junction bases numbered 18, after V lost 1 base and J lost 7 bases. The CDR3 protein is CSARVSLAGRVAGNEQFF. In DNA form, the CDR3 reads TGCAGTGCTAGAGTTTCCCTAGCGGGCCGGGTTGCAGGGAATGAGCAGTTCTTC.

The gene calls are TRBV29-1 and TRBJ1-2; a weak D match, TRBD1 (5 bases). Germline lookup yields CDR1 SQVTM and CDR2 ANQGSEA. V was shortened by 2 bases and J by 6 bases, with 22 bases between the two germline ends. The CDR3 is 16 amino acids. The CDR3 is CSVELIGALDVDGYTF. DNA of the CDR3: TGCAGCGTTGAACTGATAGGGGCGTTAGATGTGGATGGCTACACCTTC.

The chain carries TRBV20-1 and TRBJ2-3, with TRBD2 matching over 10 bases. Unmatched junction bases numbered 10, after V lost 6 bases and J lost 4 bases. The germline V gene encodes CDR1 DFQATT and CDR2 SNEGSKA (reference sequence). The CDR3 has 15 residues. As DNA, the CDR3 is TGCAGTGCCACCGATCTAGCGGGAGTTCCAGATACGCAGTATTTT. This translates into CSATDLAGVPDTQYF.

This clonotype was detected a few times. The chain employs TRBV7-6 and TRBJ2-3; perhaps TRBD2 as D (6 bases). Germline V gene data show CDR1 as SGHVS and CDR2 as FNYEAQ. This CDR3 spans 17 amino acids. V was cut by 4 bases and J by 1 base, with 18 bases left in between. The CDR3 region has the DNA TGTGCCAGCAGCTCCGGGGTAGGGGCGGGGCGCACAGATACGCAGTATTTT. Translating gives CASSSGVGAGRTDTQYF.

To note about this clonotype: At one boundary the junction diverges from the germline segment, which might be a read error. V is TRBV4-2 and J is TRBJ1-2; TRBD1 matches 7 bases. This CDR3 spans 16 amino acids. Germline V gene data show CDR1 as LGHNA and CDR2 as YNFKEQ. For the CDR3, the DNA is TGTACCAGCAGCCAAGTAAAGGGACAGACTAACTATGGCTACACCTTC. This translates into CTSSQVKGQTNYGYTF.

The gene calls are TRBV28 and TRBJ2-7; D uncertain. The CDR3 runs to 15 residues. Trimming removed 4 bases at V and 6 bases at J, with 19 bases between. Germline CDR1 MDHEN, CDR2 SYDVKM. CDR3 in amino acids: CASSSSQMLAGEQYF. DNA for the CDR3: TGTGCCAGCAGTTCCAGCCAAATGTTAGCTGGCGAGCAGTACTTC.

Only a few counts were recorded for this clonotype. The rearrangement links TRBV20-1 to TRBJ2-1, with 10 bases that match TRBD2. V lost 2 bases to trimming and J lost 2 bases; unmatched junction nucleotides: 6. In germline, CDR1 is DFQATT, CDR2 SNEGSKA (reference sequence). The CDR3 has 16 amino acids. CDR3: CSARPGTSDAYNEQFF. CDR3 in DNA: TGCAGTGCTAGACCCGGGACTAGCGACGCCTACAATGAGCAGTTCTTC.

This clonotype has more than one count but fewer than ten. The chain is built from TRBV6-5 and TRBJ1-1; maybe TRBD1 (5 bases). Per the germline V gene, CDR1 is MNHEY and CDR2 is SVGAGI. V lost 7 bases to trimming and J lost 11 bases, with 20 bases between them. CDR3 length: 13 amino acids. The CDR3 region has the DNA TGTGCCAGCAAATTCCTCCAGGGAGAACTGGCTTTCTTT. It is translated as CASKFLQGELAFF.